A single sample gave rise to the 25 T cell receptor beta chains below, sequenced in a study. MiXCR was run by TCRdb on the RT-PCR reads, yielding one entry per CDR3 protein. Among about 680,000 distinct CDR3 sequences listed, 14% were seen once. The sample consisted of memory CD4+ T cells from blood. Receptors originate from a female donor in good health, serving as a healthy control.

The CDR3 DNA reads as TGCGCCAGCAGTCAGGGATCGGATGACGAGCAGTACTTC. This translates into CASSQGSDDEQYF. The chain couples TRBV4-1 to TRBJ2-7; TRBD1 might be the D (5 bases). The V and J ends lost 6 bases and 5 bases respectively, with 14 bases between them. Germline values: CDR1 MGHRA, CDR2 YSYEKL. The CDR3 has 13 residues.

About this clonotype: One junction end disagrees with the germline gene, perhaps due to a read error. This sequence joins TRBV7-7 and TRBJ2-3; D may correspond to TRBD1 or TRBD2 (5 bases each). The CDR3 sequence is 15 residues long. In germline, CDR1 is SSHAT, CDR2 FNYEAQ (reference sequence). DNA of the CDR3: TGTGCTAGCAGCGTCGGGACGGGACCGCAAGATACGCAGTATTTT. Protein product: CASSVGTGPQDTQYF.

This clonotype was picked up a small number of times. V and J are TRBV6-5 and TRBJ2-3; 16 bases are shared with TRBD2. In germline, CDR1 is MNHEY, CDR2 SVGAGI. J was trimmed by 2 bases and V by 6 bases; bases with no gene match: 8. This CDR3 has 18 amino acids. The CDR3 sequence: CASSPGLAGGGLTDTQYF. Here the CDR3 DNA reads TGTGCCAGCAGCCCGGGACTAGCGGGGGGGGGCCTCACAGATACGCAGTATTTT.

This clonotype was picked up a small number of times. The gene calls are TRBV28 and TRBJ1-2, with D perhaps TRBD1 (5 bases). Germline V CDR1 and CDR2: MDHEN, SYDVKM. V was pared by 11 bases and J by 7 bases, with 23 bases between. This CDR3 contains 14 residues. CDR3 region: CAGKGSHSYGGYTF. The CDR3 DNA reads TGTGCCGGCAAGGGGTCCCACTCATATGGTGGCTACACCTTC.

This clonotype was counted between two and nine times. The V call is TRBV7-9, the J call TRBJ2-7, with D possibly matching TRBD1 (5 bases). Trimming took 4 bases from V and 1 from J, leaving 14 bases between them. This CDR3 spans 15 amino acids. CDR1 SEHNR and CDR2 FQNEAQ come from the germline V gene (reference sequence). CDR3 sequence reads: CASSSYDRTSYEQYF. CDR3 DNA: TGTGCCAGCAGCTCATACGACAGAACATCCTACGAGCAGTACTTC.

This clonotype was observed at least ten times. The chain couples TRBV25-1 to TRBJ1-1; D gene uncertain. V lost 6 bases to trimming and J lost 0 bases, with 8 bases between them. Germline V gene data show CDR1 as MGHDK and CDR2 as SYGVNS. The CDR3 is made up of 13 amino acids. This chain's CDR3 is CASRALMNTEAFF. The CDR3 DNA reads as TGTGCCAGCAGGGCCTTAATGAACACTGAAGCTTTCTTT.

This clonotype showed up many times. Written as DNA, the CDR3 is TGTGCCAGCAGCTTCACGGGTGACACTGAAGCTTTCTTT. Protein sequence: CASSFTGDTEAFF. The rearrangement uses TRBV7-9 and TRBJ1-1, with D unresolved. This CDR3 contains 13 residues. CDR1 is SEHNR and CDR2 is FQNEAQ in the germline V gene (reference sequence). The V end was cut by 3 bases, the J end by 3 bases, with 8 bases between.

The table lists this clonotype with many counts. The V call is TRBV5-5, the J call TRBJ1-3; the D is unclear. Trimming removed 1 base from V and 2 bases from J, with 10 bases in between. This CDR3 region has 15 residues. Germline loops: CDR1 SGHKS, CDR2 YYEKEE (reference sequence). CDR3 sequence: CASSLTWDPGNTIYF. The CDR3 DNA sequence: TGTGCCAGCAGCTTGACATGGGATCCTGGAAACACCATATATTTT. The full variable domain, in which reference TRBV5-5 and TRBJ1-3 provide the parts outside the CDR3, is DAGVTQSPTHLIKTRGQQVTLRCSPISGHKSVSWYQQVLGQGPQFIFQYYEKEERGRGNFPDRFSARQFPNYSSELNVNALLLGDSALYLCASSLTWDPGNTIYFGEGSWLTVV.

The J gene is TRBJ2-5, the V gene TRBV20-1; 12 nucleotides match TRBD2. The length of the CDR3 is 15 residues. Germline V CDR1 and CDR2: DFQATT, SNEGSKA (reference sequence). Trimming cost V 0 bases and J 4 bases; bases outside gene matches: 3. The DNA for the CDR3 is TGCAGTGCTAGAGAGACTAGCGGGAGTGGAGAGACCCAGTACTTC. Translation: CSARETSGSGETQYF.

The V gene is TRBV5-1, the J gene TRBJ1-2; possibly TRBD1 for D (5 bases). The CDR3 contains 15 residues. V dropped 4 bases and J dropped 1 base, with 14 bases sitting between them. CDR1 is SGHRS and CDR2 is YFSETQ in the germline V gene. CDR3 sequence reads: CASSLRDGDNYGYTF. CDR3 coding DNA: TGCGCCAGCAGCCTCCGGGACGGAGATAACTATGGCTACACCTTC.

V usage is TRBV7-2 and J usage is TRBJ2-7, with 9 bases lining up with TRBD1. The CDR3 loop spans 14 amino acids. J lost 6 bases, V lost 5 bases, and 8 bases had no gene match. CDR1 and CDR2 from the germline V gene are SGHTA and FQGNSA. The CDR3 sequence: CASSGRQGVSEQYF. CDR3 DNA sequence: TGTGCCAGCAGCGGTCGACAGGGGGTAAGCGAGCAGTACTTC.

This clonotype was detected only a few times. The chain joins TRBV12-3 or TRBV12-4 to TRBJ2-1; D possibly corresponds to TRBD2 (6 bases). The CDR3 sequence is 14 residues long. Trimming shortened V by 4 bases and J by 6 bases, and 13 bases separated the two germline ends. The CDR3 region is CASSWGGESNEQFF. The CDR3 nucleotides are TGTGCCAGCAGTTGGGGCGGGGAAAGCAATGAGCAGTTCTTC.

The rearrangement links TRBV11-2 to TRBJ2-7; unclear D gene. The CDR3 totals 16 residues. V was pared by 1 base and J by 3 bases, with 16 bases between. The germline V gene encodes CDR1 SGHAT and CDR2 FQNNGV. DNA for the CDR3: TGTGCCAGCAGCTTAGTAGGCACACCGACGCTCTACGAGCAGTACTTC. It yields the protein CASSLVGTPTLYEQYF. The whole variable domain, filled in from reference TRBV11-2 and TRBJ2-7, reads EAGVAQSPRYKIIEKRQSVAFWCNPISGHATLYWYQQILGQGPKLLIQFQNNGVVDDSQLPKDRFSAERLKGVDSTLKIQPAKLEDSAVYLCASSLVGTPTLYEQYFGPGTRLTVT.

The chain links TRBV5-1 to TRBJ2-5; 7 bases line up with TRBD1. The CDR3 totals 15 residues. The V and J ends lost 2 bases and 3 bases, in that order; junction bases with no gene match: 7. CDR1 and CDR2 (germline): SGHRS, YFSETQ. The CDR3 DNA is TGCGCCAGCAGCTTTTCGACAGGGAATAAAGAGACCCAGTACTTC. Translation: CASSFSTGNKETQYF. Full variable domain (missing parts from reference TRBV5-1 and TRBJ2-5): KAGVTQTPRYLIKTRGQQVTLSCSPISGHRSVSWYQQTPGQGLQFLFEYFSETQRNKGNFPGRFSGRQFSNSRSEMNVSTLELGDSALYLCASSFSTGNKETQYFGPGTRLLVL.

The V and J genes are TRBV5-1 and TRBJ2-1, with a weak D call TRBD1 (5 bases). The germline V gene has CDR1 SGHRS and CDR2 YFSETQ. The V end was cut by 0 bases, the J end by 9 bases, with 13 bases between. The CDR3 extends over 14 amino acids. CDR3: CASSLAQQGGEQFF. The CDR3 DNA reads TGCGCCAGCAGCTTGGCCCAGCAGGGTGGTGAGCAGTTCTTC.

There are many counts of this clonotype. V is TRBV27 and J is TRBJ1-4; TRBD1 matches at 7 bases. CDR1 and CDR2 (germline): MNHEY, SMNVEV (reference sequence). V trimming: 3 bases; J trimming: 4 bases; junction bases outside the gene matches: 2. The CDR3 runs 14 residues. The DNA for the CDR3 is TGTGCCAGCAGTTTGGACAGGAATAATGAAAAACTGTTTTTT. Its protein product is CASSLDRNNEKLFF.

This clonotype was counted at least ten times. CDR3: CASSEMETGANVLTF. The CDR3 DNA reads as TGTGCCAGCAGTGAGATGGAAACTGGGGCCAACGTCCTGACTTTC. The chain couples TRBV6-1 to TRBJ2-6; D gene uncertain. Trimming removed 3 bases from V and 2 bases from J, with 8 bases in between. The germline V gene encodes CDR1 MNHNS and CDR2 SASEGT. This CDR3 spans 15 amino acids.

The rearrangement uses TRBV5-1 and TRBJ2-5, with 11 bases identical to TRBD2. The V and J ends lost 3 bases and 5 bases, in that order; junction bases with no gene match: 9. Germline V gene lookup returns CDR1 SGHRS and CDR2 YFSETQ. This CDR3 contains 16 residues. The DNA of the CDR3 is TGCGCCAGCAGCTCGGCACTAGCGGGAGCAGGGGAGACCCAGTACTTC. Protein: CASSSALAGAGETQYF.

This clonotype has just a few counts. V gene TRBV5-1 combines with J gene TRBJ1-1, with TRBD1 as a possible D gene (5 bases). The CDR3 spans 13 residues. Trimming stripped 2 bases from V and 6 bases from J, with 11 bases between. The germline gives CDR1 SGHRS, CDR2 YFSETQ. The CDR3 bases are TGCGCCAGCAGCTTTAGCAGGGTTGCTGAAGCTTTCTTT. Translated, it gives CASSFSRVAEAFF.

This clonotype was detected many times. This sequence joins TRBV20-1 and TRBJ2-3; 9 bases agree with TRBD2. The CDR3 length is 14 residues. Looked up from germline, CDR1 is DFQATT and CDR2 is SNEGSKA (reference sequence). The CDR3 sequence: CSRLAGDLTDTQYF. CDR3 nucleotides: TGCAGCCGATTAGCGGGAGATCTAACAGATACGCAGTATTTT.

This clonotype was seen a few times. The chain is built from TRBV21-1 and TRBJ1-2. TRBV21-1 is a known pseudogene. This CDR3 region has 18 residues. CDR3 nucleotides: TGTGCCAGCAGCAAAGTCCCAGGACTAGCGGGAGGGCCCGATGGCTACACCTTC. Its translation is CASSKVPGLAGGPDGYTF.

This clonotype was picked up a small number of times. This chain uses TRBV27 with TRBJ2-7, with D perhaps TRBD2 (6 bases). The CDR3 runs to 16 residues. With 3 bases removed from V and 2 bases from J, the gap between germline ends came to 17 bases. The germline V gene encodes CDR1 MNHEY and CDR2 SMNVEV (reference sequence). The CDR3 DNA reads as TGTGCCAGCAGTTTTTCACCTGAGGCGGGGACCTACGAGCAGTACTTC. The encoded protein is CASSFSPEAGTYEQYF.

V is TRBV28 and J is TRBJ2-7, with TRBD2 identical over 9 bases. The CDR3 covers 17 residues. Germline CDR1 and CDR2: MDHEN and SYDVKM. The J segment lost 4 bases and the V segment lost 4 bases, leaving 14 bases of the junction unmatched. The CDR3 spells CASSSLLNSGRIYEQYF. CDR3 nucleotides: TGTGCCAGCAGTTCCCTTTTGAATAGCGGGAGAATATACGAGCAGTACTTC.

The J gene is TRBJ2-7, the V gene TRBV5-6, with a tentative D call TRBD1 (5 bases). V lost 1 base and J lost 6, with 14 bases in between. The V gene's germline CDR1 is SGHDT and CDR2 YYEEEE. CDR3 length equals 14 residues. The CDR3 loop reads CASSLSWAGSEQYF. CDR3 bases: TGTGCCAGCAGCTTGAGTTGGGCAGGGTCCGAGCAGTACTTC.

This clonotype has a handful of counts. The chain combines TRBV11-1 with TRBJ1-1; the D is unclear. With 1 base removed from V and 5 bases from J, the gap between germline ends came to 11 bases. Germline values: CDR1 SGHAT, CDR2 FQDESV (reference sequence). This CDR3 has 14 residues. The CDR3: CASSLVGGETEAFF. The DNA for the CDR3 is TGTGCCAGCAGCTTAGTGGGTGGGGAGACTGAAGCTTTCTTT.